This T cell receptor beta chain is from a study of blood T cell repertoires in COVID-19. CDR1 is PRHDT and CDR2 is FYEKMQ in the germline V gene (reference sequence). Trimming stripped 1 base from V and 8 bases from J, with 14 bases between. CDR3 length equals 14 residues. Clones were read by immunoSEQ multiplex PCR, and TCRdb kept only the in-frame ones, dropping some. Of about 150,000 clones listed, 83% were seen once; the top ten hold 12%. Source material: peripheral blood. The chain couples TRBV13 to TRBJ1-1, with D maybe TRBD1 (5 bases). The TCR originated in a woman between 55 and 75 years old with COVID-19, enrolled during active disease. CDR3: CASSLAGWMKEAFF. The CDR3 DNA is TGTGCCAGCAGCTTAGCAGGGTGGATGAAAGAAGCTTTCTTT.